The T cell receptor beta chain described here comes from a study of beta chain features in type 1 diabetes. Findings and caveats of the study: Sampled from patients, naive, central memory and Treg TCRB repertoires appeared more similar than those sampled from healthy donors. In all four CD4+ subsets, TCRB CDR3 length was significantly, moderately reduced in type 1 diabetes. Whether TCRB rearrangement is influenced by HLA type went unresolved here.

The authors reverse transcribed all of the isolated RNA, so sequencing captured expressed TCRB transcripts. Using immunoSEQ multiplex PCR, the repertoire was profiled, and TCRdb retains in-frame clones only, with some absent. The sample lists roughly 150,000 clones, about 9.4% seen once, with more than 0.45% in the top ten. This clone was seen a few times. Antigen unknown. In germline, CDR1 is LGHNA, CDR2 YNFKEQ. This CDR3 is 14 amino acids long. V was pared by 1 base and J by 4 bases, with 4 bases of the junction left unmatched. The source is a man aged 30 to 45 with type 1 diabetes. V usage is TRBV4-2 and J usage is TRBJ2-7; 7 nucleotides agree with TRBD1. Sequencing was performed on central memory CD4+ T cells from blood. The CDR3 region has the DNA TGTGCCAGCAGCCAAGGTCCGGGACAGTACGAGCAGTACTTC. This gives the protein CASSQGPGQYEQYF.